Presented here are 23 T cell receptor beta chains from one specimen sequenced in a study of cytomegalovirus exposure and HLA in healthy donors. PCR used 60 Vbeta primers and 13 Jbeta primers. TCRdb's copy holds only in-frame clones and misses some; the assay was immunoSEQ multiplex PCR. The table records roughly 130,000 clones, under 80% of them present only once. Sequences were obtained from PBMCs. The source is a woman between 50 and 59 years old in good health and CMV-seropositive.

The count of this clone is one. The rearrangement uses TRBV9 and TRBJ2-2; 10 positions match TRBD1. Germline CDR1 reads SGDLS; CDR2 reads YYNGEE. V shed 4 bases, J shed 2 bases, and the junction held 8 bases outside the gene matches. CDR3 length equals 17 residues. CDR3 residues: CASSTGTGVINTGELFF. The DNA of the CDR3 is TGTGCCAGCAGCACCGGGACAGGGGTAATTAACACCGGGGAGCTGTTTTTT.

The V and J genes are TRBV7-2 and TRBJ1-1; tentatively, D is TRBD1 (5 bases). Germline V gives CDR1 SGHTA, CDR2 FQGNSA. The CDR3 runs to 13 residues. V was pared by 3 bases and J by 6 bases, with 11 bases between. CDR3 sequence: CASSFTRAAEAFF. CDR3 DNA: TGTGCCAGCAGCTTTACCAGGGCAGCTGAAGCTTTCTTT.

V gene TRBV9 combines with J gene TRBJ2-1; 11 bases map to TRBD2. This CDR3 has 14 residues. The J segment lost 6 bases and the V segment lost 1 base, leaving 0 bases of the junction unmatched. Germline V gene data show CDR1 as SGDLS and CDR2 as YYNGEE. The CDR3 protein is CASSVTSGGNEQFF. CDR3 coding DNA: TGTGCCAGCAGCGTAACTAGCGGGGGCAATGAGCAGTTCTTC.

This chain connects TRBV10-3 to TRBJ1-4; 7 nucleotides match TRBD1. V lost 5 bases and J lost 6; bases outside the gene matches: 3. Germline CDR1 is ENHRY and CDR2 is SYGVKD. There are 13 residues in the CDR3. The CDR3 loop is CAISRGQDEKLFF. CDR3 nucleotides: TGTGCCATCAGTAGGGGGCAGGATGAAAAACTGTTTTTT.

The chain carries TRBV10-3 and TRBJ1-2; 7 bases are shared with TRBD1. Germline assignment: CDR1 ENHRY and CDR2 SYGVKD. CDR3 size: 15 residues. V lost 3 bases and J lost 1; bases outside the gene matches: 5. CDR3: CAISDGGQSNYGYTF. The DNA for the CDR3 is TGTGCCATCAGTGATGGGGGACAGAGTAACTATGGCTACACCTTC.

V and J are TRBV7-9 and TRBJ1-2; 8 bases map to TRBD1. V was pared by 1 base and J by 5 bases, with 6 bases of the junction left unmatched. CDR1 SEHNR and CDR2 FQNEAQ come from the germline V gene (reference sequence). The CDR3 is 15 residues long. Written as DNA, the CDR3 is TGTGCCAGCAGCTTAGGGTCGGGACAGGCTTATGGCTACACCTTC. Translating gives CASSLGSGQAYGYTF.

The chain uses TRBV27 and TRBJ1-2; D remains unclear. Germline CDR1 reads MNHEY; CDR2 reads SMNVEV (reference sequence). CDR3 size: 13 residues. V was pared by 4 bases and J by 0 bases, with 6 bases between. In nucleotides, the CDR3 is TGTGCCAGCAGTTACGGGTCTAACTATGGCTACACCTTC. Protein sequence: CASSYGSNYGYTF.

V gene TRBV5-1 combines with J gene TRBJ2-3, with D possibly TRBD2 on 5 matching bases. Germline V gene data show CDR1 as SGHRS and CDR2 as YFSETQ. V shed 1 base and J shed 4 bases, with 16 bases lying between them. This CDR3 is 16 amino acids long. The CDR3 DNA reads as TGCGCCAGCAGCTTGTCCCCACTAGTCCCTCCAGATACGCAGTATTTT. Protein product: CASSLSPLVPPDTQYF.

V usage is TRBV6-4 and J usage is TRBJ2-1, with 10 bases identical to TRBD2. The CDR3 runs 15 residues. V dropped 2 bases and J dropped 6; count of bases not matched to a gene: 4. CDR1 MRHNA and CDR2 SNTAGT come from the germline V gene. The DNA of the CDR3 is TGTGCCAGCAGTGACGGTAGCGGGGGGACCAATGAGCAGTTCTTC. It encodes CASSDGSGGTNEQFF.

This CDR3 is CASSVSPGSGNTIYF. The CDR3, as DNA: TGTGCCAGCAGCGTATCTCCCGGCTCTGGAAACACCATATATTTT. This sequence joins TRBV9 and TRBJ1-3; D is unclear. V was clipped by 1 base and J by 0 bases, with 8 bases between them. CDR3 length: 15 amino acids. Germline values: CDR1 SGDLS, CDR2 YYNGEE.

The chain is built from TRBV14 and TRBJ2-5, with 8 nucleotides matching TRBD1. V was pared by 4 bases and J by 0 bases, with 7 bases of the junction left unmatched. Germline V gives CDR1 SGHDN, CDR2 FVKESK. The CDR3 is 16 residues long. This CDR3 reads CASSLWTGTYQETQYF. As DNA, the CDR3 is TGTGCCAGCAGCCTCTGGACAGGGACGTACCAAGAGACCCAGTACTTC.

The gene calls are TRBV14 and TRBJ1-3; the D gene is possibly TRBD1 (6 bases). In germline, CDR1 is SGHDN, CDR2 FVKESK. This CDR3 contains 16 residues. Deletions cut 2 bases from V and 4 bases from J, with 15 bases between. The CDR3 nucleotides are TGTGCCAGCAGCCAACACACAGGGCATTCGGGAAACACCATATATTTT. Protein: CASSQHTGHSGNTIYF.

The V gene is TRBV7-2, the J gene TRBJ2-7, with TRBD2 as a possible D gene (6 bases). Per germline, CDR1 SGHTA and CDR2 FQGNSA. V lost 1 base, J lost 2 bases, and 9 bases lay in between. The CDR3 contains 14 residues. CDR3 region: CASSLDSGTYEQYF. Written as DNA, the CDR3 is TGTGCCAGCAGCTTAGATAGCGGTACCTACGAGCAGTACTTC.

CDR3 DNA: TGTGCCAGCAGTCGACATTGGATGAATGAGCAGTTCTTC. Residues: CASSRHWMNEQFF. V is TRBV28 and J is TRBJ2-1; D gene unclear. Trimming removed 5 bases from V and 7 bases from J, with 12 bases in between. This CDR3 spans 13 amino acids. Germline CDR1 is MDHEN and CDR2 is SYDVKM.

This clone has just a few counts. The V call is TRBV2, the J call TRBJ1-1, with D hard to call. This CDR3 is 11 amino acids long. The germline V gene encodes CDR1 SNHLY and CDR2 FYNNEI. Trimming shortened V by 8 bases and J by 1 base, and 5 bases separated the two germline ends. Here the CDR3 DNA reads TGTGCCAGCCTTCCGAACACTGAAGCTTTCTTT. This codes for CASLPNTEAFF.

V and J are TRBV9 and TRBJ1-5; D is possibly TRBD1 (6 bases). The CDR3 length is 14 residues. CDR1 SGDLS and CDR2 YYNGEE come from the germline V gene. V was shortened by 4 bases and J by 7 bases, with 15 bases between the two germline ends. The DNA of the CDR3 is TGTGCCAGCAGCCTTACAGGGAGGGGACAGCCCCAGCATTTT. Amino acid sequence: CASSLTGRGQPQHF. Combining the CDR3 with reference TRBV9 and TRBJ1-5 gives the whole variable domain DSGVTQTPKHLITATGQRVTLRCSPRSGDLSVYWYQQSLDQGLQFLIQYYNGEERAKGNILERFSAQQFPDLHSELNLSSLELGDSALYFCASSLTGRGQPQHFGDGTRLSIL.

This chain links TRBV6-4 with TRBJ1-1; D is unresolved. Trimming removed 4 bases at V and 1 base at J, with 7 bases between. The CDR3 loop spans 13 amino acids. Germline V gives CDR1 MRHNA, CDR2 SNTAGT. The CDR3 here is CASSANRNTEAFF. CDR3 DNA sequence: TGTGCCAGCAGTGCTAACAGGAACACTGAAGCTTTCTTT.

V is TRBV5-1 and J is TRBJ2-1; TRBD2 aligns across 10 bases. The germline CDR1 and CDR2 sequences are SGHRS and YFSETQ. Trimming cost V 2 bases and J 0 bases; bases outside gene matches: 5. This CDR3 is built from 17 residues. The CDR3 sequence: CASSFVAGGSSYNEQFF. As DNA, the CDR3 is TGCGCCAGCAGCTTCGTAGCGGGGGGTAGCTCCTACAATGAGCAGTTCTTC.

V is TRBV28 and J is TRBJ1-6; tentatively, D is TRBD1 (5 bases). Trimming pared 2 bases from V and 7 bases from J, leaving 12 bases between. The CDR3 length is 15 residues. The V gene's germline CDR1 is MDHEN and CDR2 SYDVKM. CDR3 in DNA: TGTGCCAGCAGTTTAGATCAGGGTGTAAATTCACCCCTCCACTTT. Protein product: CASSLDQGVNSPLHF.

V and J are TRBV5-6 and TRBJ1-5, with D hard to call. Trimming stripped 2 bases from V and 4 bases from J, with 10 bases between. The CDR3 consists of 14 residues. Germline lookup yields CDR1 SGHDT and CDR2 YYEEEE. The CDR3 is CASSLRRQNQPQHF. Here the CDR3 DNA reads TGTGCCAGCAGCTTACGTCGCCAGAATCAGCCCCAGCATTTT.

The chain combines TRBV7-3 with TRBJ1-4; 10 nucleotides line up with TRBD1. The germline CDR1 and CDR2 sequences are SGHTA and FQGTGA. V was pared by 2 bases and J by 7 bases, with 4 bases of the junction left unmatched. This CDR3 contains 15 residues. CDR3 sequence reads: CASSLGGQGGEKLFF. Here the CDR3 DNA reads TGTGCCAGCAGCTTAGGCGGACAGGGGGGTGAAAAACTGTTTTTT.

V and J are TRBV7-9 and TRBJ1-1, with 11 nucleotides matching TRBD1. CDR3 length: 16 amino acids. Germline loops: CDR1 SEHNR, CDR2 FQNEAQ (reference sequence). V lost 4 bases to trimming and J lost 4 bases; unmatched junction nucleotides: 8. The CDR3 DNA reads as TGTGCCAGCAGCTATACCCCCGGGACAGGGGGCACTGAAGCTTTCTTT. Residues: CASSYTPGTGGTEAFF.

The table lists this clone with a count of one. The J gene is TRBJ2-1, the V gene TRBV4-2, with 9 positions matching TRBD1. The CDR3 runs 15 residues. Germline CDR1 LGHNA, CDR2 YNFKEQ. Trimming removed 0 bases from V and 8 bases from J; junction bases left unmatched: 5. This CDR3 reads CASSQEVTGGHEQFF. The CDR3 bases are TGTGCCAGCAGCCAAGAAGTGACAGGGGGTCATGAGCAGTTCTTC.